This T cell receptor beta chain is from a study of post-analysis software for immune sequencing data. Carried by the TCR beta cDNA libraries were unique molecular identifiers. The yield from around 1 to 10 million T cells was approximately 500,000 cDNA molecules in total. Using its own MiXCR run on the PCR reads, TCRdb lists one record per CDR3 protein. Of 170,000 or so distinct CDR3 sequences in the sample, 30% were seen once. Study results and limitations: Among a handful of TRBV segments more frequent in patients than controls were TRBV5-6, TRBV5-1 and TRBV20-1. The normalized Chao1 diversity of multiple sclerosis patients was significantly lower than that of controls. Strong co-clustering by F measure was evident for samples that had been prepared in the same batch.

The V and J ends lost 6 bases and 0 bases respectively, with 9 bases between them. Germline CDR1 is MNHNS and CDR2 is SASEGT. The CDR3 has 14 residues. About this clonotype: Its antigen is currently unknown.

The clonotype comes from a girl aged 5 to 17 with multiple sclerosis. Sequences were obtained from blood. This chain connects TRBV6-1 to TRBJ1-5, with a tentative D call TRBD1 (6 bases). The CDR3 DNA follows: TGTGCCAGCAGGTTGACAGGTAGCAATCAGCCCCAGCATTTT. It encodes CASRLTGSNQPQHF.